The 21 T cell receptor beta chains listed next were all sequenced from one sample in a study of blood T cells in healthy people across ages. Combining a sample-barcoded 5' primer with a J-beta primer mix, a second PCR ran for roughly 7 to 12 cycles. TCRdb analysed the 5' RACE reads with MiXCR anew, one entry per CDR3 protein. The sample includes 1.6 million or so distinct CDR3 sequences, about 35% seen only once; the top ten take approximately 10%. Sequenced sample: blood. The receptors derive from a woman between 25 and 40 years old in good health.

The rearrangement uses TRBV6-2 or TRBV6-3 and TRBJ2-1, with D perhaps matching TRBD1 (5 bases). Trimming pared 8 bases from V and 3 bases from J, leaving 23 bases between. Germline values: CDR1 MNHEY, CDR2 SVGEGT. This CDR3 is 17 amino acids long. CDR3 DNA sequence: TGTGCCAGCTCTTATAATGCCCCCATGACAGTCTACAATGAGCAGTTCTTC. Protein product: CASSYNAPMTVYNEQFF.

This chain joins TRBV4-1 and TRBJ2-1; a possible D gene is TRBD2 (5 bases). The CDR3 consists of 17 residues. CDR1 is MGHRA and CDR2 is YSYEKL in the germline V gene. The V and J ends lost 1 base and 2 bases respectively, with 15 bases between them. The CDR3 sequence: CASSQGLARSTYNEQFF. CDR3 in DNA: TGCGCCAGCAGCCAAGGGTTAGCGCGGTCTACCTACAATGAGCAGTTCTTC.

Of note for this clonotype: Germline is not matched at one junction end, which may reflect a read error. This rearrangement joins TRBV12-3 or TRBV12-4 to TRBJ1-4, with D possibly matching TRBD1 (6 bases). CDR3 size: 14 residues. In DNA form, the CDR3 reads TGTGCCAGCACTATAACCGGGGGACATGAAAAACGGTTTTTT. Its translation is CASTITGGHEKRFF.

This chain links TRBV3-1 with TRBJ2-3, with a weak D call TRBD1 (6 bases). The germline V gene encodes CDR1 LGHDT and CDR2 YNNKEL (reference sequence). This CDR3 has 16 amino acids. Trimming left V 5 bases short and J 6 bases short, with 21 bases between. The CDR3 region is CASSFYEAPGDDTQYF. CDR3 nucleotide sequence: TGTGCCAGCAGCTTCTACGAGGCTCCAGGGGACGATACGCAGTATTTT.

This clonotype has ten or more counts. The genes are TRBV4-1 and TRBJ2-7; 9 nucleotides align to TRBD2. The CDR3 has 15 residues. With V trimmed by 2 bases and J by 1 base, 3 bases remained unmatched. CDR1 MGHRA and CDR2 YSYEKL come from the germline V gene. The CDR3, as DNA: TGCGCCAGCAGCCAAAGTAGCGGGGGTTCCTACGAGCAGTACTTC. This encodes CASSQSSGGSYEQYF.

This clonotype was observed once. The chain employs TRBV20-1 and TRBJ1-1, with 10 bases matching TRBD1. The CDR3 is 15 residues long. V gave up 4 bases and J gave up 4 bases; unmatched junction bases: 9. Germline CDR1 and CDR2: DFQATT and SNEGSKA (reference sequence). The CDR3 sequence is CSAIWDRGVGTEAFF. CDR3 DNA sequence: TGCAGTGCTATTTGGGACAGGGGTGTGGGCACTGAAGCTTTCTTT.

This clonotype was observed a few times. The V gene is TRBV6-1, the J gene TRBJ2-2; D possibly corresponds to TRBD2 (5 bases). V lost 1 base, J lost 7 bases, and 16 bases lay in between. Germline-derived CDR1 and CDR2 are MNHNS and SASEGT. This CDR3 comprises 16 residues. The CDR3 nucleotides are TGTGCCAGCAGTGAAGGGGCGTCCGGGATAGGCGGGGAGCTGTTTTTT. It yields the protein CASSEGASGIGGELFF.

This clonotype was observed at least ten times. The V call is TRBV29-1, the J call TRBJ2-3; D is possibly TRBD2 (5 bases). V was cut by 2 bases and J by 6 bases, with 12 bases left in between. This CDR3 spans 13 amino acids. The germline CDR1 and CDR2 sequences are SQVTM and ANQGSEA. The CDR3 protein is CSVERSSEDTQYF. The CDR3 nucleotides read TGCAGCGTTGAAAGGAGTAGCGAGGATACGCAGTATTTT.

This clonotype was observed a single time. Sequence at one end of the junction differs from germline and may be a read error. This rearrangement joins TRBV5-1 to TRBJ2-2; TRBD2 might be the D (5 bases). Germline V CDR1 and CDR2: SGHRS, YFSETQ. This CDR3 spans 14 amino acids. DNA for the CDR3: TGCGCCAGCAGCGCTGACCCGAACACCGGGGAGCGGTTTTTT. Translated: CASSADPNTGERFF.

This clonotype was counted a single time. V usage is TRBV6-1 and J usage is TRBJ2-2; TRBD2 matches at 13 bases. The CDR3 totals 19 residues. V shed 5 bases, J shed 0 bases, and the junction held 9 bases outside the gene matches. Germline CDR1 and CDR2: MNHNS and SASEGT. The CDR3 coding sequence is TGTGCCAGCAGTCGTTCGGGACTAGCGGGACCCGCGAACACCGGGGAGCTGTTTTTT. Translation: CASSRSGLAGPANTGELFF.

The chain's CDR3 is CASSGGDTTTRLSYEQYF. As DNA, the CDR3 is TGTGCCAGCAGCGGTGGGGACACAACAACCCGATTATCCTACGAGCAGTACTTC. This chain links TRBV21-1 with TRBJ2-7; the table's D call, TRBD1, has no DNA check behind it. TRBV21-1 has pseudogene status. The CDR3 totals 18 residues.

This clonotype has more than one count but fewer than ten. Mismatch with germline at one junction end may stem from a read error. The rearrangement links TRBV4-1 to TRBJ2-1; 8 bases are a match to TRBD2. The CDR3 contains 16 residues. The germline gives CDR1 MGHRA, CDR2 YSYEKL. The CDR3 DNA sequence: TGCGCCGGCAGCGGACCCACTAGCGGAAGGGCCCCGGGGCAGTTCTTC. Its translation is CAGSGPTSGRAPGQFF.

The gene calls are TRBV5-1 and TRBJ2-6, with D hard to call. Germline-derived CDR1 and CDR2 are SGHRS and YFSETQ. The CDR3 consists of 18 residues. Trimming left V 4 bases short and J 1 base short, with 18 bases between. CDR3: CASSPHYWEASGANVLTF. The CDR3 nucleotides read TGCGCCAGCAGCCCCCACTATTGGGAAGCATCTGGGGCCAACGTCCTGACTTTC.

The rearrangement links TRBV27 to TRBJ2-7; tentatively, D is TRBD1 (6 bases). The CDR3 extends over 15 amino acids. Looked up from germline, CDR1 is MNHEY and CDR2 is SMNVEV (reference sequence). V was shortened by 4 bases and J by 6 bases, with 19 bases between the two germline ends. CDR3 DNA sequence: TGTGCCAGCAGTTCTACAGGGTATCCTCTGGGCGAGCAGTACTTC. It codes for CASSSTGYPLGEQYF.

CDR3 loop: CASSPRTFDTEAFF. The CDR3 DNA sequence: TGTGCCAGCAGCCCTCGCACCTTCGACACTGAAGCTTTCTTT. The V and J genes are TRBV25-1 and TRBJ1-1; the D is unclear. The CDR3 has 14 amino acids. Germline loops: CDR1 MGHDK, CDR2 SYGVNS. V gave up 6 bases and J gave up 3 bases, with 14 bases separating them. Full variable domain (missing parts from reference TRBV25-1 and TRBJ1-1): EADIYQTPRYLVIGTGKKITLECSQTMGHDKMYWYQQDPGMELHLIHYSYGVNSTEKGDLSSESTVSRIRTEHFPLTLESARPSHTSQYLCASSPRTFDTEAFFGQGTRLTVV.

This clonotype turned up a few times. The chain has TRBV6-1 and TRBJ2-5, with a weak D call TRBD1 (6 bases). The germline gives CDR1 MNHNS, CDR2 SASEGT. Deletions cut 6 bases from V and 2 bases from J, with 19 bases between. The CDR3 is 16 amino acids. DNA for the CDR3: TGTGCCAGCAGAAGACATGACAGGAGCGTGCAAGAGACCCAGTACTTC. It encodes CASRRHDRSVQETQYF.

Comment on this clonotype: The conserved final phenylalanine or tryptophan is absent from the CDR3, which likely points to a read error. This chain uses TRBV2 with TRBJ2-5; D perhaps matches TRBD1 (5 bases). With the DNA end fitting TRBJ2-7 better, the J assignment may be wrong. The CDR3 loop spans 15 amino acids. Germline lookup yields CDR1 SNHLY and CDR2 FYNNEI. CDR3 sequence: CASRENRMANYEQYL. CDR3 coding DNA: TGTGCCAGCAGGGAAAACAGGATGGCAAACTACGAGCAGTACCTC.

The chain employs TRBV4-1 and TRBJ1-2; D is perhaps TRBD1 (6 bases). Between the trimmed V and J ends, which lost 2 bases and 7 bases, there was a span of 11 bases. CDR3 size: 13 residues. Germline lookup yields CDR1 MGHRA and CDR2 YSYEKL. CDR3 coding DNA: TGCGCCAGCAGCCAACAGCGGGGGCGTGGCTACACCTTC. Amino acids: CASSQQRGRGYTF.

This clonotype was seen more than once but under ten times. The rearrangement links TRBV5-1 to TRBJ2-7; a weak D match, TRBD2 (6 bases). The CDR3 runs to 18 residues. V gave up 4 bases and J gave up 1 base, with 24 bases separating them. Germline V lookup: CDR1 SGHRS, CDR2 YFSETQ. CDR3 sequence (DNA): TGCGCCAGCAGCCCCGCGTCCAGGAGGGGCCGACTATCCTACGAGCAGTACTTC. It codes for CASSPASRRGRLSYEQYF. The full variable domain, with the rest looked up from reference TRBV5-1 and TRBJ2-7, is KAGVTQTPRYLIKTRGQQVTLSCSPISGHRSVSWYQQTPGQGLQFLFEYFSETQRNKGNFPGRFSGRQFSNSRSEMNVSTLELGDSALYLCASSPASRRGRLSYEQYFGPGTRLTVT.

The DNA for the CDR3 is TGTGCCAGCGTCAGCGGGGGAACTCTATACAATGAGCAGTTCTTC. This encodes CASVSGGTLYNEQFF. The chain carries TRBV12-3 or TRBV12-4 and TRBJ2-1; 8 nucleotides match TRBD2. This CDR3 region has 15 residues. V gave up 8 bases and J gave up 4 bases; unmatched junction bases: 10.

This clonotype was seen ten or more times. The chain is built from TRBV6-6 and TRBJ2-3; a possible D gene is TRBD1 (5 bases). V lost 9 bases to trimming and J lost 0 bases, with 7 bases between them. CDR1 MNHNY and CDR2 SVGAGI come from the germline V gene (reference sequence). The CDR3 extends over 12 amino acids. CDR3 sequence (DNA): TGTGCCAGTACAGGAAGCACAGATACGCAGTATTTT. Translated: CASTGSTDTQYF.